This T cell receptor (beta chain) stems from a study of human T cells and chemical hapten exposure. This CDR3 region has 15 residues. J lost 9 bases, V lost 5 bases, and 8 bases had no gene match. CDR1 SEHNR and CDR2 FQNEAQ come from the germline V gene (reference sequence). Via MiXCR, TCRdb re-called the RACE reads, giving one row per CDR3 protein. The sample has tens of thousands of distinct CDR3 sequences; approximately 10% are singletons. Time point reported: pre-sensitization, week 0. Treatment noted: therapeutic diphenylcyclopropenone sensitization with weekly scalp DPC. The starting material, unfractionated whole blood, was used for total RNA extraction.

V is TRBV7-9 and J is TRBJ2-1, with TRBD2 identical over 12 bases. Material: whole blood, obtained in connection with sensitization to the hapten diphenylcyclopropenone (DPC). The source of this sequence is a man aged 45-60 years with alopecia areata. Some clones in this sample may be carry-over from other donors' samples. CDR3 protein: CASSLRTSGIIEQFF. In nucleotides, the CDR3 is TGTGCCAGCAGCCTTCGGACTAGCGGGATCATTGAGCAGTTCTTC.